The source of this T cell receptor (beta chain) is a study of identifying expanded T cells in peripheral blood. The V and J ends lost 5 bases and 7 bases respectively, with 9 bases between them. The CDR3 totals 11 residues. CDR1 is MNHEY and CDR2 is SVGAGI in the germline V gene. The data were produced by immunoSEQ multiplex PCR, yet TCRdb's version contains in-frame clones alone and is incomplete. The sample lists around 120,000 clones; about 88% were seen once. This clonotype was obtained from a person aged 18 to 70 in good health. This chain connects TRBV6-5 to TRBJ2-7, with TRBD2 as a possible D gene (6 bases). Sample: blood. The CDR3 DNA is TGTGCCAGCAGTCGACTAGGGGAGCAGTACTTC. Protein sequence: CASSRLGEQYF.